The 20 T cell receptor beta chains in this list originate from one sample, sequenced in a study of T cells in Graves' hyperthyroidism and ophthalmopathy. Template material for amplifying TCR beta CDR3 regions consisted of RNA transcripts. Initially, a first-round RT-PCR of the TCR CDR3 employed the HTBI primer set. TCRdb processed the multiplex PCR reads anew with MiXCR; each CDR3 protein has one entry. The table has around 370,000 distinct CDR3 sequences, less than 20% seen once. Input material: blood. These receptors came from a young man with Graves' ophthalmopathy.

This clonotype came up many times. The chain recombines TRBV19 with TRBJ1-5; the D gene is possibly TRBD1 (5 bases). The germline V and J ends were trimmed by 3 bases and 3 bases, with 27 bases remaining between them. Germline-derived CDR1 and CDR2 are LNHDA and SQIVND (reference sequence). The CDR3 contains 20 residues. In nucleotides, the CDR3 is TGTGCCAGTAGTATCCAACAGCGGTGGGGCCGGTGGGGCCCCAATCAGCCCCAGCATTTT. Translation: CASSIQQRWGRWGPNQPQHF.

The V gene is TRBV3-1, the J gene TRBJ1-2; D might be TRBD1 (5 bases). V gave up 3 bases and J gave up 3 bases, with 14 bases separating them. In germline, CDR1 is LGHDT, CDR2 YNNKEL (reference sequence). CDR3 size: 15 residues. CDR3 DNA: TGTGCCAGCAGCCAGGAGGGACGGGCTGACTATGGCTACACCTTC. Translated, it gives CASSQEGRADYGYTF.

This clonotype was observed at least ten times. The gene calls are TRBV5-1 and TRBJ1-1, with D perhaps TRBD1 (6 bases). Trimming took 1 base from V and 0 from J, leaving 13 bases between them. This CDR3 comprises 16 residues. The V gene's germline CDR1 is SGHRS and CDR2 YFSETQ. The CDR3 nucleotides are TGCGCCAGCAGCTTGCAGGGGCAAACCATGAACACTGAAGCTTTCTTT. This encodes CASSLQGQTMNTEAFF.

The sample holds many counts of this clonotype. This chain uses TRBV6-5 with TRBJ1-2, with no clear D. The germline V gene has CDR1 MNHEY and CDR2 SVGAGI. V was cut by 0 bases and J by 1 base, with 21 bases left in between. This CDR3 has 19 residues. The CDR3 is CASSYSIVGRLNSNYGYTF. CDR3 sequence (DNA): TGTGCCAGCAGTTACTCGATAGTCGGCAGACTGAACAGTAACTATGGCTACACCTTC.

This clonotype has a handful of counts. The rearrangement uses TRBV9 and TRBJ2-2; possibly TRBD2 for D (5 bases). This CDR3 has 15 amino acids. Germline V lookup: CDR1 SGDLS, CDR2 YYNGEE. Deletions cut 3 bases from V and 0 bases from J, with 9 bases between. DNA for the CDR3: TGTGCCAGCAGCGGCATAGCGACGAACACCGGGGAGCTGTTTTTT. Translation: CASSGIATNTGELFF.

This clonotype occurred many times. The rearrangement uses TRBV6-1 and TRBJ2-1; 7 nucleotides match TRBD2. V shed 5 bases, J shed 1 base, and the junction held 5 bases outside the gene matches. CDR3 size: 15 residues. Germline V CDR1 and CDR2: MNHNS, SASEGT. CDR3 residues: CASSSGVGSYNEQFF. The CDR3 nucleotides are TGTGCCAGCAGTAGCGGGGTCGGGTCCTACAATGAGCAGTTCTTC.

CDR3 in DNA: TGCGCCAGCAGCACCTCGACTAGAAACGAGCAGTACTTC. Translated: CASSTSTRNEQYF. The rearrangement uses TRBV5-1 and TRBJ2-7; tentative D call: TRBD2 (6 bases). Deletions cut 4 bases from V and 5 bases from J, with 13 bases between. Germline V gene data show CDR1 as SGHRS and CDR2 as YFSETQ. CDR3 length equals 13 residues. Filled out from reference TRBV5-1 and TRBJ2-7, the complete variable domain reads KAGVTQTPRYLIKTRGQQVTLSCSPISGHRSVSWYQQTPGQGLQFLFEYFSETQRNKGNFPGRFSGRQFSNSRSEMNVSTLELGDSALYLCASSTSTRNEQYFGPGTRLTVT.

In this sample, this clonotype turned up many times. DNA for the CDR3: TGTGCCAGCAGCTTGTCGGGGTCCAGTGAGCAGTTCTTC. Amino acid sequence: CASSLSGSSEQFF. The chain carries TRBV11-3 and TRBJ2-1, with a tentative D call TRBD2 (5 bases). V was shortened by 3 bases and J by 9 bases, with 12 bases between the two germline ends. The germline V gene encodes CDR1 SGHNT and CDR2 YENEEA. The CDR3 consists of 13 residues.

In its sample, this clonotype was seen a few times. The chain combines TRBV20-1 with TRBJ2-7; 12 nucleotides agree with TRBD1. V dropped 0 bases and J dropped 4; count of bases not matched to a gene: 4. The CDR3 consists of 15 residues. The germline V gene encodes CDR1 DFQATT and CDR2 SNEGSKA (reference sequence). The CDR3 DNA reads as TGCAGTGCTAGAGATACGGGACAGGGGGCTTACGAGCAGTACTTC. This sequence encodes CSARDTGQGAYEQYF.

The chain employs TRBV9 and TRBJ2-7, with 11 bases lining up with TRBD1. V was pared by 4 bases and J by 5 bases, with 11 bases of the junction left unmatched. The CDR3 covers 16 residues. The V gene's germline CDR1 is SGDLS and CDR2 YYNGEE. CDR3 bases: TGTGCCAGCAGCCATAACCCCCGGACAGGGGGCGACGAGCAGTACTTC. Its translation is CASSHNPRTGGDEQYF.

This clonotype was counted at least ten times. The chain has TRBV12-3 or TRBV12-4 and TRBJ2-7; TRBD1 is a possible D gene (6 bases). V lost 3 bases, J lost 2 bases, and 14 bases lay in between. There are 15 residues in the CDR3. In DNA form, the CDR3 reads TGTGCCAGCAGTTTTTCGGCAGGGGTCACCTACGAGCAGTACTTC. Translation gives CASSFSAGVTYEQYF.

This sequence joins TRBV5-6 and TRBJ1-5, with a weak D call TRBD1 (6 bases). V was cut by 0 bases and J by 1 base, with 11 bases left in between. This CDR3 is built from 16 residues. The V gene's germline CDR1 is SGHDT and CDR2 YYEEEE. The CDR3 region is CASSLVGQGSNQPQHF. The CDR3 DNA reads as TGTGCCAGCAGCTTGGTGGGGCAGGGGAGCAATCAGCCCCAGCATTTT.

This clonotype was seen only a few times. The chain combines TRBV6-1 with TRBJ2-7; 7 nucleotides agree with TRBD1. J gave up 4 bases and V 5 bases, and 8 bases lay outside the gene matches. The CDR3 totals 14 residues. Germline CDR1 MNHNS, CDR2 SASEGT. This CDR3 is CASSSPGTEYEQYF. The CDR3, as DNA: TGTGCCAGCAGTTCTCCCGGGACAGAATACGAGCAGTACTTC.

This clonotype was seen at least ten times. This chain uses TRBV12-3 or TRBV12-4 with TRBJ1-1; tentative D call: TRBD1 (6 bases). CDR3 length equals 13 residues. Trimming pared 8 bases from V and 5 bases from J, leaving 15 bases between. Here the CDR3 reads CASGGGARTEAFF. The CDR3 DNA reads TGTGCCAGCGGGGGGGGGGCGAGGACTGAAGCTTTCTTT.

This clonotype was seen at least ten times. The chain recombines TRBV2 with TRBJ2-7; 8 nucleotides align to TRBD1. The germline gives CDR1 SNHLY, CDR2 FYNNEI. The CDR3 has 13 residues. J gave up 6 bases and V 7 bases, and 8 bases lay outside the gene matches. The CDR3 here is CASKPGGYIEQYF. The CDR3 DNA reads TGTGCCAGCAAGCCAGGGGGCTATATCGAGCAGTACTTC.

This clonotype showed up many times. The chain links TRBV5-5 to TRBJ2-5; D might be TRBD2 (5 bases). Germline V gives CDR1 SGHKS, CDR2 YYEKEE (reference sequence). The CDR3 length is 13 residues. V gave up 6 bases and J gave up 0 bases, with 9 bases separating them. CDR3 coding DNA: TGTGCCAGCACCTCGGGGTACCAAGAGACCCAGTACTTC. Encoded protein: CASTSGYQETQYF. Using reference TRBV5-5 and TRBJ2-5 for the parts outside the CDR3, the full variable domain is DAGVTQSPTHLIKTRGQQVTLRCSPISGHKSVSWYQQVLGQGPQFIFQYYEKEERGRGNFPDRFSARQFPNYSSELNVNALLLGDSALYLCASTSGYQETQYFGPGTRLLVL.

The chain employs TRBV20-1 and TRBJ1-6; no reliable D call. Trimming took off 0 bases at V and 8 bases at J, with 14 bases between the two ends. Looked up from germline, CDR1 is DFQATT and CDR2 is SNEGSKA (reference sequence). The CDR3 runs 15 residues. CDR3 DNA sequence: TGCAGTGCTAGAGAGAGCCTTTTCCGGGATTCACCCCTCCACTTT. Its translation: CSARESLFRDSPLHF.

This clonotype was recorded at least ten times. This chain joins TRBV5-1 and TRBJ1-3; maybe TRBD1 (5 bases). Trimming left V 7 bases short and J 4 bases short, with 15 bases between. Germline V gene sequence: CDR1 SGHRS, CDR2 YFSETQ. CDR3 size: 14 residues. DNA of the CDR3: TGCGCCAGCTGGGACCGGCTCGGCGGAAACACCATATATTTT. This codes for CASWDRLGGNTIYF.

This clonotype was recorded at least ten times. The chain is built from TRBV6-1 and TRBJ2-7, with D hard to call. CDR3 size: 12 residues. Germline assignment: CDR1 MNHNS and CDR2 SASEGT. The germline V and J ends were trimmed by 7 bases and 5 bases, with 12 bases remaining between them. The CDR3 region has the DNA TGTGCCAGCAATGGAGAGCTGGACGAGCAGTACTTC. This sequence encodes CASNGELDEQYF.

The V gene is TRBV3-1, the J gene TRBJ2-7; D might be TRBD1 or TRBD2, each matching 6 bases. V gave up 4 bases and J gave up 5 bases, with 18 bases separating them. This CDR3 comprises 15 residues. Germline V gene data show CDR1 as LGHDT and CDR2 as YNNKEL (reference sequence). The CDR3 DNA reads as TGTGCCAGCAGCCTTGAGTACTCGGGGGCCCACGAGCAGTACTTC. Protein product: CASSLEYSGAHEQYF.